What follows are 12 T cell receptor beta chains derived from one specimen sequenced in a study of blood T cell repertoires in COVID-19. Generated by immunoSEQ multiplex PCR, the TCRdb table keeps only in-frame clones and is missing some. Among 150,000 to 170,000 clones, about 73% were seen once, and the ten largest hold approximately 1.8%. The sample consisted of peripheral blood. These receptors originate from a man older than 75 with acute or convalescent COVID-19.

This clone was detected only once. The chain links TRBV2 to TRBJ2-7; 9 bases are shared with TRBD1. The CDR3 consists of 13 residues. The junction had 5 bases not matched to a gene; V was cut back by 7 bases and J by 4 bases. Looked up from germline, CDR1 is SNHLY and CDR2 is FYNNEI. The CDR3 spells CASKGQGTYEQYV. Here the CDR3 DNA reads TGTGCCAGCAAGGGACAGGGCACGTACGAGCAGTACGTC.

This chain joins TRBV18 and TRBJ2-7; TRBD1 matches at 10 bases. The germline gives CDR1 KGHSH, CDR2 LQKENI. The CDR3 contains 17 residues. V lost 2 bases and J lost 1; bases outside the gene matches: 8. The CDR3 sequence: CASSPNAPGQGSYEQYF. The DNA for the CDR3 is TGTGCCAGCTCACCAAACGCACCGGGACAGGGGTCCTACGAGCAGTACTTC.

V usage is TRBV6-2 or TRBV6-3 and J usage is TRBJ2-3; TRBD2 matches 10 bases. CDR3 size: 18 residues. Per germline, CDR1 MNHEY and CDR2 SVGEGT. The J segment lost 2 bases and the V segment lost 0 bases, leaving 8 bases of the junction unmatched. The CDR3, as DNA: TGTGCCAGCAGTTACTCGAGGGTCCTAGCGGGGGCCACAGATACGCAGTATTTT. Residues: CASSYSRVLAGATDTQYF.

This clone has a single count. The chain links TRBV7-9 to TRBJ1-4; D gene ambiguous. CDR1 is SEHNR, CDR2 FQNEAQ, per germline (reference sequence). The CDR3 has 17 residues. Trimming shortened V by 5 bases and J by 0 bases, and 16 bases separated the two germline ends. The CDR3: CASSRTDGWATNEKLFF. CDR3 coding DNA: TGTGCCAGCAGCCGGACTGATGGTTGGGCAACTAATGAAAAACTGTTTTTT.

This clone occurred a few times. J is TRBJ2-2 and V is TRBV24-1; 9 nucleotides match TRBD1. There are 14 residues in the CDR3. Germline V gives CDR1 KGHDR, CDR2 SFDVKD. Trimming removed 10 bases from V and 2 bases from J; junction bases left unmatched: 4. As DNA, the CDR3 is TGTGCCACTGGGACAGGGCAAAACACCGGGGAGCTGTTTTTT. Protein product: CATGTGQNTGELFF.

J is TRBJ1-3 and V is TRBV28, with D possibly being TRBD1 (5 bases). CDR3 length: 14 amino acids. V lost 6 bases and J 4 bases, leaving 13 bases between the germline ends. CDR1 and CDR2 from the germline V gene are MDHEN and SYDVKM. The CDR3 reads CASSFGGGGNTIYF. CDR3 sequence (DNA): TGTGCCAGCAGCTTCGGGGGAGGGGGAAACACCATATATTTT.

This clone occurred many times. Other nucleotide sequences in the sample specify the same CDR3. V is TRBV12-3 or TRBV12-4 and J is TRBJ1-5; no clear D gene. The CDR3 totals 13 residues. The V and J ends lost 3 bases and 4 bases respectively, with 7 bases between them. For the CDR3, the DNA is TGTGCCAGCAGTTTGGCGGAAAATCAGCCCCAGCATTTT. This codes for CASSLAENQPQHF.

This sequence joins TRBV6-1 and TRBJ1-3; D remains ambiguous. V gave up 1 base and J gave up 0 bases, with 10 bases separating them. Germline V gene data show CDR1 as MNHNS and CDR2 as SASEGT. This CDR3 has 16 amino acids. The CDR3 reads CASSEVPGSSGNTIYF. The DNA of the CDR3 is TGTGCCAGCAGTGAAGTACCGGGAAGCTCTGGAAACACCATATATTTT.

The V and J genes are TRBV19 and TRBJ2-1; 9 bases fit TRBD1. Germline values: CDR1 LNHDA, CDR2 SQIVND (reference sequence). Trimming cost V 4 bases and J 5 bases; bases outside gene matches: 6. The CDR3 loop spans 15 amino acids. CDR3 residues: CASSRTGDWDNEQFF. In DNA, the CDR3 is TGTGCCAGTAGTAGGACAGGGGACTGGGACAATGAGCAGTTCTTC.

The J gene is TRBJ1-1, the V gene TRBV20-1; D ambiguous. Germline CDR1 is DFQATT and CDR2 is SNEGSKA (reference sequence). The CDR3 is 13 residues long. Between the trimmed V and J ends, which lost 3 bases and 1 base, there was a span of 9 bases. The CDR3 sequence: CSASAHPNTEAFF. In DNA form, the CDR3 reads TGCAGTGCTAGTGCACATCCGAACACTGAAGCTTTCTTT.

The genes are TRBV9 and TRBJ1-6, with D unclear. The CDR3 runs 14 residues. Trimming shortened V by 0 bases and J by 4 bases, and 5 bases separated the two germline ends. Looked up from germline, CDR1 is SGDLS and CDR2 is YYNGEE. In nucleotides, the CDR3 is TGTGCCAGCAGCGTAGACAGTTATAATTCACCCCTCCACTTT. Translated: CASSVDSYNSPLHF.

V is TRBV6-5 and J is TRBJ1-2; TRBD1 agrees at 7 bases. Germline assignment: CDR1 MNHEY and CDR2 SVGAGI. This CDR3 contains 13 residues. J lost 2 bases, V lost 4 bases, and 1 base had no gene match. CDR3 amino acids: CASSWGQNYGYTF. The CDR3, as DNA: TGTGCCAGCAGTTGGGGACAGAACTATGGCTACACCTTC.